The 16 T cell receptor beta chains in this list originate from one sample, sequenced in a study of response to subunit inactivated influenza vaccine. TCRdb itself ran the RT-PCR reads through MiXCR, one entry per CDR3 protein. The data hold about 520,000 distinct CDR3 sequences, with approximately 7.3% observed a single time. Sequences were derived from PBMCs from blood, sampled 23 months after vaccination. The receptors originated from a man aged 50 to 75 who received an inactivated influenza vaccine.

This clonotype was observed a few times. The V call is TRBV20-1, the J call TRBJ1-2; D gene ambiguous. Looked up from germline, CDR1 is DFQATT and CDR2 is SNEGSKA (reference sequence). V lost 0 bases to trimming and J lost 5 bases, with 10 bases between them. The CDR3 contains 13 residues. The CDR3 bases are TGCAGTGCTAGAGATTCCCGACCTTATGGCTACACCTTC. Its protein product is CSARDSRPYGYTF.

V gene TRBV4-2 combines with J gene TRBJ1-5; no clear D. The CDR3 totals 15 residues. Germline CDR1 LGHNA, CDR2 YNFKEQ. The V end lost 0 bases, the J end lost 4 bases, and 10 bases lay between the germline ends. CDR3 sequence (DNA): TGTGCCAGCAGCCAAGAACACAGCAGAAATCAGCCCCAGCATTTT. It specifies CASSQEHSRNQPQHF.

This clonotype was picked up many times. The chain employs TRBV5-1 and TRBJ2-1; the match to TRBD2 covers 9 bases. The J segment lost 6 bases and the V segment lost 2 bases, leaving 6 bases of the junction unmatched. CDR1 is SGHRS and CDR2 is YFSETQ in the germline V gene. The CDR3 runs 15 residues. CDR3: CASSFFSGSSNEQFF. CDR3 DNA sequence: TGCGCCAGCAGCTTCTTTAGCGGGAGTAGCAATGAGCAGTTCTTC.

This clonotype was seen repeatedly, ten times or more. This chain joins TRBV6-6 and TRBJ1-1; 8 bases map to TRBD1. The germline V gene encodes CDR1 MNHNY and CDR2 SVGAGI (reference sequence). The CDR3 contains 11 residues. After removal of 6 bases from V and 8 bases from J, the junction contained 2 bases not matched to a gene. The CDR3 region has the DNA TGTGCCAGCAGATGGACAGGGGAAGCTTTCTTT. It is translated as CASRWTGEAFF.

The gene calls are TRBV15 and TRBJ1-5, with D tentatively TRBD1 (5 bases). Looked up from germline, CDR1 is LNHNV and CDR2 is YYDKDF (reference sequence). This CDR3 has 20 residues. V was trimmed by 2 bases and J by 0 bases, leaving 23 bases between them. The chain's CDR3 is CATSRPPGPEEGISNQPQHF. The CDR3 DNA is TGTGCCACCAGCAGACCCCCCGGGCCCGAAGAGGGGATTAGCAATCAGCCCCAGCATTTT.

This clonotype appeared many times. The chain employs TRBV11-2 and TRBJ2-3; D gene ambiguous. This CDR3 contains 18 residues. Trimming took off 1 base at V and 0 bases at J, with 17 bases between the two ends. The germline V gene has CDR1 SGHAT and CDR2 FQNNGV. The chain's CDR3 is CASSLGSGGTSSTDTQYF. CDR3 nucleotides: TGTGCCAGCAGCTTAGGGTCGGGCGGAACATCTAGCACAGATACGCAGTATTTT. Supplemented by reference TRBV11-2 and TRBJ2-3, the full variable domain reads EAGVAQSPRYKIIEKRQSVAFWCNPISGHATLYWYQQILGQGPKLLIQFQNNGVVDDSQLPKDRFSAERLKGVDSTLKIQPAKLEDSAVYLCASSLGSGGTSSTDTQYFGPGTRLTVL.

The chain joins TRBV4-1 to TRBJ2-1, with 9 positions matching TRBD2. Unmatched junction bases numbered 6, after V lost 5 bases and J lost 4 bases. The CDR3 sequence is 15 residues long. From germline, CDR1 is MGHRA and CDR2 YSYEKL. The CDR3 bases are TGCGCCAGCAGCAGACTAGCGGCTTTTTACAATGAGCAGTTCTTC. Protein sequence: CASSRLAAFYNEQFF.

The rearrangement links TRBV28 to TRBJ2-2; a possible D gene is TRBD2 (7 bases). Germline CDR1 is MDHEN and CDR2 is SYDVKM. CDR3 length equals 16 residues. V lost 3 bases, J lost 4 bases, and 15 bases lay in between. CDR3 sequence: CASSFPGGAGTGELFF. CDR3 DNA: TGTGCCAGCAGTTTCCCGGGGGGCGCGGGCACCGGGGAGCTGTTTTTT.

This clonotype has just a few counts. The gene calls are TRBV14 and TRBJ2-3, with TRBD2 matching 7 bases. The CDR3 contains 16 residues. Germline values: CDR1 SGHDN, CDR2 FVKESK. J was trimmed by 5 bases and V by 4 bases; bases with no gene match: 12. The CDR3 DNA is TGTGCCAGCAGCCTTTTTGGCGGGAGAGGAGGAGATACGCAGTATTTT. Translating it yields CASSLFGGRGGDTQYF.

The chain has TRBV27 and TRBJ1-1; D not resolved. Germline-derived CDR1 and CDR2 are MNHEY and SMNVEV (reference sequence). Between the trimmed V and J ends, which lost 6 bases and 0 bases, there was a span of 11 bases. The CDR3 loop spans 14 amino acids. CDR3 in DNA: TGTGCCAGCAGCCCTAAAAGGATGAACACTGAAGCTTTCTTT. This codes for CASSPKRMNTEAFF.

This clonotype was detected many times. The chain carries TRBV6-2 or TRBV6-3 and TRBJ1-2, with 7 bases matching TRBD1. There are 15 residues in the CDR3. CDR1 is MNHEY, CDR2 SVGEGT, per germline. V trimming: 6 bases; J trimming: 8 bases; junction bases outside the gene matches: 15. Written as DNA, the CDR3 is TGTGCCAGCAGACGTGGACAGGCCGGAGATCGGGGCTACACCTTC. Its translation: CASRRGQAGDRGYTF.

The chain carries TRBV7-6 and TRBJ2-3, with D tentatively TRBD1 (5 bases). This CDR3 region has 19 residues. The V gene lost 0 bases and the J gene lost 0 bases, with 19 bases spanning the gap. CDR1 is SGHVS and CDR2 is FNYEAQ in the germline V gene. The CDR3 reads CASSLARPFGRTSTDTQYF. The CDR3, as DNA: TGTGCCAGCAGCTTAGCGCGGCCCTTTGGACGGACAAGCACAGATACGCAGTATTTT.

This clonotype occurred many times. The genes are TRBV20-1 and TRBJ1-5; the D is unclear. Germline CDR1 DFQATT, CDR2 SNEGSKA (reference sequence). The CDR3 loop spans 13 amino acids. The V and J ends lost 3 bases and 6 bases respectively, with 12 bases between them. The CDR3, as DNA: TGCAGTGCTAGTGATGGAACGGGTCAGCCCCAGCATTTT. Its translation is CSASDGTGQPQHF.

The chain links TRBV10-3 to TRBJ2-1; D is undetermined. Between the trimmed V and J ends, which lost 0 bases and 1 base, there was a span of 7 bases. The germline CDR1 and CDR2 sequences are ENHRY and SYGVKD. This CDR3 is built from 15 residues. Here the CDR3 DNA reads TGTGCCATCAGTGAGTCGGAGAAATCCTACAATGAGCAGTTCTTC. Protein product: CAISESEKSYNEQFF.

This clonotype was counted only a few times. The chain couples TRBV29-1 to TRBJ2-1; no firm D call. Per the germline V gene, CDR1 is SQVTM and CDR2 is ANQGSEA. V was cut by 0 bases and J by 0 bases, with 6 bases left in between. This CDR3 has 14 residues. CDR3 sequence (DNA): TGCAGCGTTGAAGAGGGCAGCTCCTACAATGAGCAGTTCTTC. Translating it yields CSVEEGSSYNEQFF.

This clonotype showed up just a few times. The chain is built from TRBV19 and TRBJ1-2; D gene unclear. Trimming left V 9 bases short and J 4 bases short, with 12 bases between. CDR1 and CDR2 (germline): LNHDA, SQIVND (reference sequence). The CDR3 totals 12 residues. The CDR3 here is CASWRGSYGYTF. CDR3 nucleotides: TGTGCCAGCTGGCGGGGTTCCTATGGCTACACCTTC.